The 16 T cell receptor beta chains below come from one sample, sequenced in a study of shared clonotypes between healthy human individuals. This table comes from immunoSEQ multiplex PCR, and its TCRdb copy is limited to in-frame clones, with some not included. Of around 1.4 million clones detected, 98% appear once; the ten largest clones hold approximately 0.4%. Sequencing used naive CD4+ T cells sorted from blood. Subset specified: CD45RA+ positively selected. The receptors come from a man aged 30 to 45 in good health.

Here the CDR3 DNA reads TGTGCCAGCACTCGGGACAGAGACTTCTATGGCTACACCTTC. It specifies CASTRDRDFYGYTF. The J gene is TRBJ1-2, the V gene TRBV6-1; TRBD1 aligns across 7 bases. CDR1 and CDR2 from the germline V gene are MNHNS and SASEGT. The CDR3 loop spans 14 amino acids. With 7 bases clipped from V and 4 bases from J, the junction kept 9 bases outside the gene matches.

The rearrangement links TRBV28 to TRBJ2-7; TRBD1 aligns across 9 bases. This CDR3 region has 18 residues. The V segment lost 1 base and the J segment 0 bases; nucleotides outside the gene matches: 10. Germline values: CDR1 MDHEN, CDR2 SYDVKM. The CDR3 protein is CASSLSGGGTGSSYEQYF. CDR3 DNA: TGTGCCAGCAGTTTATCAGGGGGAGGGACAGGGAGCTCCTACGAGCAGTACTTC.

Turning to this clone: The identical CDR3 is also encoded by other nucleotide sequences in the sample. This chain uses TRBV7-9 with TRBJ2-1; 12 bases agree with TRBD2. This CDR3 has 15 residues. CDR1 SEHNR and CDR2 FQNEAQ come from the germline V gene (reference sequence). V was clipped by 5 bases and J by 5 bases; unmatched bases: 4. The CDR3 sequence: CASSVGTSGHNEQFF. DNA of the CDR3: TGTGCCAGCAGCGTAGGGACTAGCGGGCACAATGAGCAGTTCTTC. Full variable domain (rest looked up from reference TRBV7-9 and TRBJ2-1): DTGVSQNPRHKITKRGQNVTFRCDPISEHNRLYWYRQTLGQGPEFLTYFQNEAQLEKSRLLSDRFSAERPKGSFSTLEIQRTEQGDSAMYLCASSVGTSGHNEQFFGPGTRLTVL.

V and J are TRBV5-5 and TRBJ1-4, with D hard to call. The CDR3 sequence is 13 residues long. The germline CDR1 and CDR2 sequences are SGHKS and YYEKEE (reference sequence). Trimming shortened V by 0 bases and J by 8 bases, and 8 bases separated the two germline ends. The CDR3 here is CASSLADREKLFF. The CDR3 DNA sequence: TGTGCCAGCAGCTTGGCCGATCGGGAAAAACTGTTTTTT.

The rearrangement joins TRBV7-9 to TRBJ2-7, with 7 nucleotides matching TRBD1. Germline V CDR1 and CDR2: SEHNR, FQNEAQ (reference sequence). CDR3 size: 15 residues. V lost 6 bases, J lost 2 bases, and 10 bases stayed unmatched. DNA of the CDR3: TGTGCCAGCAGTTCGGACAGGCGGGTGCCCTACGAGCAGTACTTC. Residues: CASSSDRRVPYEQYF.

The chain uses TRBV7-2 and TRBJ2-4, with 7 nucleotides matching TRBD2. This CDR3 comprises 17 residues. CDR1 is SGHTA, CDR2 FQGNSA, per germline. V shed 6 bases and J 1 base; nucleotides not matched to a gene: 12. CDR3 nucleotide sequence: TGTGCCAGCAGTCGGGTCCTGGGAGGGGTGGCCAAAAACATTCAGTACTTC. Its protein is CASSRVLGGVAKNIQYF. The full variable domain, with the rest looked up from reference TRBV7-2 and TRBJ2-4, is GAGVSQSPSNKVTEKGKDVELRCDPISGHTALYWYRQSLGQGLEFLIYFQGNSAPDKSGLPSDRFSAERTGGSVSTLTIQRTQQEDSAVYLCASSRVLGGVAKNIQYFGAGTRLSVL.

V and J are TRBV10-1 and TRBJ2-7; D may correspond to TRBD1 or TRBD2 (5 bases each). The CDR3 contains 15 residues. Germline assignment: CDR1 WNHNN and CDR2 SYGVQD (reference sequence). Trimming took 0 bases from V and 3 from J, leaving 12 bases between them. The CDR3 coding sequence is TGCGCCAGCAGTGAGTCGAGGGGACCCGGCTACGAGCAGTACTTC. Its protein is CASSESRGPGYEQYF.

The chain recombines TRBV6-5 with TRBJ2-1; D not certain. There are 15 residues in the CDR3. V lost 0 bases and J 9 bases, leaving 15 bases between the germline ends. Germline CDR1 MNHEY, CDR2 SVGAGI. CDR3 sequence (DNA): TGTGCCAGCAGTTACTCCGGTGTAGGTCAGAGTGAGCAGTTCTTC. It translates to CASSYSGVGQSEQFF.

The chain is built from TRBV19 and TRBJ1-1, with D maybe TRBD1 (6 bases). CDR3 length: 13 residues. Germline CDR1 is LNHDA and CDR2 is SQIVND (reference sequence). V gave up 5 bases and J gave up 6 bases, with 13 bases separating them. The CDR3: CASSVTGTPEAFF. In DNA form, the CDR3 reads TGTGCCAGTAGTGTAACAGGGACTCCTGAAGCTTTCTTT.

The genes are TRBV5-1 and TRBJ2-5, with D possibly TRBD2 on 5 matching bases. The CDR3 consists of 15 residues. V shed 0 bases and J shed 2 bases, with 11 bases lying between them. CDR1 SGHRS and CDR2 YFSETQ come from the germline V gene. CDR3 amino acids: CASSLARLTQETQYF. The CDR3 DNA reads as TGCGCCAGCAGCTTGGCCCGACTAACACAAGAGACCCAGTACTTC. Looking up the rest from reference TRBV5-1 and TRBJ2-5 gives the full variable domain: KAGVTQTPRYLIKTRGQQVTLSCSPISGHRSVSWYQQTPGQGLQFLFEYFSETQRNKGNFPGRFSGRQFSNSRSEMNVSTLELGDSALYLCASSLARLTQETQYFGPGTRLLVL.

V usage is TRBV11-2 and J usage is TRBJ2-7; either TRBD1 or TRBD2 may fit D (5 bases each). This CDR3 region has 15 residues. The germline V gene encodes CDR1 SGHAT and CDR2 FQNNGV. V was cut by 1 base and J by 9 bases, with 19 bases left in between. In DNA form, the CDR3 reads TGTGCCAGCAGCTTAGGGGGGAGCGCTGATATCGGGCAGTACTTC. Amino acid sequence: CASSLGGSADIGQYF. Based on the CDR3 plus reference TRBV11-2 and TRBJ2-7, the full variable domain is EAGVAQSPRYKIIEKRQSVAFWCNPISGHATLYWYQQILGQGPKLLIQFQNNGVVDDSQLPKDRFSAERLKGVDSTLKIQPAKLEDSAVYLCASSLGGSADIGQYFGPGTRLTVT.

This rearrangement joins TRBV4-2 to TRBJ1-2; TRBD1 is a possible D gene (6 bases). This CDR3 comprises 14 residues. Germline V gene data show CDR1 as LGHNA and CDR2 as YNFKEQ. V lost 3 bases and J lost 2, with 10 bases in between. CDR3 in DNA: TGTGCCAGCAGCCACCACGACAGGAACTATGGCTACACCTTC. Translating it yields CASSHHDRNYGYTF.

Worth noting for this clone: Other nucleotide sequences from this sample produce the same CDR3. This sequence joins TRBV28 and TRBJ2-7, with D perhaps given as TRBD1 or TRBD2 (5 bases each). This CDR3 contains 13 residues. Germline-derived CDR1 and CDR2 are MDHEN and SYDVKM. V lost 5 bases to trimming and J lost 3 bases, with 11 bases between them. The CDR3 DNA follows: TGTGCCAGCAGTCCGGGGACCGACTACGAGCAGTACTTC. Encoded protein: CASSPGTDYEQYF.

The rearrangement links TRBV28 to TRBJ1-5; 7 bases line up with TRBD1. CDR3 size: 18 residues. The V and J ends lost 3 bases and 0 bases, in that order; junction bases with no gene match: 11. CDR1 and CDR2 from the germline V gene are MDHEN and SYDVKM. CDR3 sequence reads: CASSLDRWGYDSNQPQHF. As DNA, the CDR3 is TGTGCCAGCAGTTTGGACAGGTGGGGCTATGATAGCAATCAGCCCCAGCATTTT. The entire variable domain, with the rest obtained from reference TRBV28 and TRBJ1-5, is as follows: DVKVTQSSRYLVKRTGEKVFLECVQDMDHENMFWYRQDPGLGLRLIYFSYDVKMKEKGDIPEGYSVSREKKERFSLILESASTNQTSMYLCASSLDRWGYDSNQPQHFGDGTRLSIL.

The chain has TRBV7-9 and TRBJ2-1, with 9 bases aligning to TRBD2. Germline V gene data show CDR1 as SEHNR and CDR2 as FQNEAQ (reference sequence). The CDR3 extends over 18 amino acids. V lost 3 bases, J lost 2 bases, and 11 bases stayed unmatched. The CDR3 nucleotides are TGTGCCAGCAGCTTGGGAAGACTAGCGGATTCTACCTACAATGAGCAGTTCTTC. Amino acid sequence: CASSLGRLADSTYNEQFF.

The genes are TRBV10-1 and TRBJ1-2; D is unresolved. The germline gives CDR1 WNHNN, CDR2 SYGVQD (reference sequence). V lost 4 bases and J 7 bases, leaving 13 bases between the germline ends. The CDR3 totals 13 residues. CDR3 residues: CASSGRTDSGYTF. DNA of the CDR3: TGCGCCAGCAGTGGCCGGACGGATTCTGGCTACACCTTC.